The rows below give T cell receptor beta chains drawn from one sample of a study of T cell changes during pregnancy in multiple sclerosis. Sequenced by immunoSEQ multiplex PCR; TCRdb stores in-frame clones only, minus some. The data contain tens of thousands of clones, roughly nine tenths of them singletons. Here the sequenced sample was CD4+ T cells from peripheral blood mononuclear cells, taken before pregnancy. Receptors were obtained from a female donor with multiple sclerosis, enrolled in a pregnancy study. Both conserved end residues are part of each CDR3. D genes are given only for firm matches. Rows may omit the clone size; those that give it use once, few, many or a size class.

clone_size: -; d_call: TRBD1; v_call: TRBV7-7; j_call: TRBJ2-7; cdr3_aa: CASSSGQAPYEQYF; cdr3_nt: TGTGCCAGCAGCTCCGGACAGGCCCCCTACGAGCAGTACTTC
clone_size: once; d_call: -; v_call: TRBV7-2; j_call: TRBJ1-2; cdr3_aa: CASSSEPRAGPNYGYTF; cdr3_nt: TGTGCCAGCAGCTCCGAACCCAGGGCAGGGCCTAACTATGGCTACACCTTC
clone_size: -; d_call: TRBD1; v_call: TRBV12-5; j_call: TRBJ2-2; cdr3_aa: CASGSGTGVTGELFF; cdr3_nt: TGTGCTAGTGGCAGCGGGACAGGGGTTACCGGGGAGCTGTTTTTT
clone_size: -; d_call: -; v_call: TRBV5-1; j_call: TRBJ1-3; cdr3_aa: CASSLGTAGNTIYF; cdr3_nt: TGCGCCAGCAGCTTGGGGACAGCTGGAAACACCATATATTTT
clone_size: -; d_call: TRBD1; v_call: TRBV5-1; j_call: TRBJ2-7; cdr3_aa: CASSRGQLNSYEQYF; cdr3_nt: TGCGCCAGCAGCAGGGGACAGCTCAACTCCTACGAGCAGTACTTC
clone_size: once; d_call: -; v_call: TRBV19; j_call: TRBJ2-3; cdr3_aa: CASSKSGSDTQYF; cdr3_nt: TGTGCCAGTAGTAAAAGCGGGTCAGATACGCAGTATTTT
clone_size: -; d_call: TRBD1; v_call: TRBV2; j_call: TRBJ2-7; cdr3_aa: CASTKGRQGGYEQYF; cdr3_nt: TGTGCCAGCACAAAAGGAAGACAGGGCGGCTACGAGCAGTACTTC
clone_size: -; d_call: TRBD1; v_call: TRBV5-5; j_call: TRBJ1-5; cdr3_aa: CASSREGGLNQPQHF; cdr3_nt: TGTGCCAGCAGCCGAGAAGGGGGCCTCAATCAGCCCCAGCATTTT
clone_size: once; d_call: -; v_call: TRBV2; j_call: TRBJ2-1; cdr3_aa: CASSEAWGLRHNEQFF; cdr3_nt: TGTGCCAGCAGTGAAGCTTGGGGACTGCGTCACAATGAGCAGTTCTTC
clone_size: -; d_call: TRBD2; v_call: TRBV4-1; j_call: TRBJ2-1; cdr3_aa: CASSQAGTSGKGYNEQFF; cdr3_nt: TGCGCCAGCAGCCAAGCAGGGACTAGCGGGAAAGGATACAATGAGCAGTTCTTC
clone_size: once; d_call: TRBD1; v_call: TRBV5-1; j_call: TRBJ2-2; cdr3_aa: CASSLEGAGELFF; cdr3_nt: TGCGCCAGCAGCTTGGAGGGGGCGGGGGAGCTGTTTTTT
clone_size: -; d_call: -; v_call: TRBV5-1; j_call: TRBJ2-5; cdr3_aa: CASSSQYSTQETQYF; cdr3_nt: TGCGCCAGCAGCTCCCAATACTCGACACAAGAGACCCAGTACTTC
clone_size: -; d_call: TRBD1; v_call: TRBV4-1; j_call: TRBJ2-5; cdr3_aa: CASSQDRTGLEQYF; cdr3_nt: TGCGCCAGCAGCCAAGATCGGACAGGGTTGGAGCAGTACTTC
clone_size: once; d_call: -; v_call: TRBV28; j_call: TRBJ1-2; cdr3_aa: CASRFTSGGSRYTF; cdr3_nt: TGTGCCAGCAGGTTCACCTCAGGTGGATCTCGCTACACCTTC
clone_size: -; d_call: -; v_call: TRBV4-2; j_call: TRBJ1-5; cdr3_aa: CASSHMGRGGPLNQPQHF; cdr3_nt: TGTGCCAGCAGCCATATGGGTCGGGGGGGCCCCCTAAATCAGCCCCAGCATTTT
clone_size: once; d_call: -; v_call: TRBV30; j_call: TRBJ2-4; cdr3_aa: CAWRATGTNIQYF; cdr3_nt: TGTGCCTGGAGGGCCACAGGGACAAACATTCAGTACTTC
clone_size: -; d_call: -; v_call: TRBV30; j_call: TRBJ2-2; cdr3_aa: CAWRQGDTGELFF; cdr3_nt: TGTGCCTGGAGACAGGGAGACACCGGGGAGCTGTTTTTT
clone_size: -; d_call: -; v_call: TRBV15; j_call: TRBJ1-5; cdr3_aa: CATSTQQGPQHF; cdr3_nt: TGTGCCACCAGCACGCAGCAGGGGCCCCAGCATTTT
clone_size: -; d_call: -; v_call: TRBV5-1; j_call: TRBJ1-4; cdr3_aa: CASSLAPGPGANEKLFF; cdr3_nt: TGCGCCAGCAGCTTGGCGCCAGGGCCGGGAGCTAATGAAAAACTGTTTTTT
clone_size: -; d_call: TRBD2; v_call: TRBV29-1; j_call: TRBJ2-5; cdr3_aa: CSVDPGLVIQETQYF; cdr3_nt: TGCAGCGTTGATCCCGGACTAGTGATACAAGAGACCCAGTACTTC
clone_size: once; d_call: TRBD1; v_call: TRBV14; j_call: TRBJ2-7; cdr3_aa: CASSLTYDRDRPYEQYF; cdr3_nt: TGTGCCAGCAGCCTCACATACGACCGGGACAGGCCCTACGAGCAGTACTTC
clone_size: -; d_call: -; v_call: TRBV28; j_call: TRBJ2-5; cdr3_aa: CASSFGRQKWETQYF; cdr3_nt: TGTGCCAGCAGTTTCGGGAGACAGAAGTGGGAGACCCAGTACTTC
clone_size: -; d_call: -; v_call: TRBV4-3; j_call: TRBJ2-1; cdr3_aa: CASSQGLGGSYNEQFF; cdr3_nt: TGCGCCAGCAGCCAAGGGCTCGGGGGCTCCTACAATGAGCAGTTCTTC
clone_size: -; d_call: -; v_call: TRBV5-1; j_call: TRBJ2-1; cdr3_aa: CASSHQQGREQFF; cdr3_nt: TGCGCCAGCAGCCACCAACAGGGCAGGGAGCAGTTCTTC
clone_size: -; d_call: TRBD1; v_call: TRBV7-4; j_call: TRBJ2-7; cdr3_aa: CASDRGHYEQYF; cdr3_nt: TGTGCCAGCGACAGGGGCCATTACGAGCAGTACTTC
clone_size: -; d_call: TRBD1; v_call: TRBV5-4; j_call: TRBJ2-5; cdr3_aa: CASSRRQGWQETQYF; cdr3_nt: TGTGCCAGCAGCCGAAGACAGGGTTGGCAAGAGACCCAGTACTTC
clone_size: -; d_call: TRBD2; v_call: TRBV7-2; j_call: TRBJ2-7; cdr3_aa: CASSLSATSGSWGYEQYF; cdr3_nt: TGTGCCAGCAGCTTAAGTGCGACTAGCGGGAGTTGGGGCTACGAGCAGTACTTC
clone_size: -; d_call: TRBD2; v_call: TRBV2; j_call: TRBJ2-2; cdr3_aa: CASSPGTSGRGGELFF; cdr3_nt: TGTGCCAGCAGTCCCGGGACTAGCGGGAGGGGTGGGGAGCTGTTTTTT
clone_size: -; d_call: -; v_call: TRBV28; j_call: TRBJ2-7; cdr3_aa: CASSLIRSGGAEQYF; cdr3_nt: TGTGCCAGCAGTTTAATCAGATCAGGAGGGGCCGAGCAGTACTTC